The T cell receptor beta chain described here comes from a study of blood T cell repertoires in COVID-19. In the study's own analysis: Amplification of reference gene primers provided the estimated nucleated cell counts. Some clones are missing from TCRdb's copy, which holds only in-frame ones; the method was immunoSEQ multiplex PCR. V, J and clone size derive from that table, while D and trimming were established from the DNA sequence. The sample contains about 95,000 clones, roughly 80% of which appear only once. Germline-derived CDR1 and CDR2 are GTSNPN and SVGIG (reference sequence). The CDR3 sequence is 14 residues long. V was pared by 3 bases and J by 7 bases, with 8 bases of the junction left unmatched.

The sequenced material came from peripheral blood. This clonotype was obtained from a man older than 75 with COVID-19, enrolled during active disease. This rearrangement joins TRBV30 to TRBJ1-4, with 7 bases lining up with TRBD1. As DNA, the CDR3 is TGTGCCTGGAGGGCAGGGACAGCGAGTGAAAAACTGTTTTTT. Its translation: CAWRAGTASEKLFF.